This T cell receptor beta chain was identified in a study of vaccination and CD4 T cells after COVID-19. Sample treatment: roughly 11-day PBMC culture with coronavirus spike peptide pools or control peptides (ViraFEST assay). ViraFEST used peptide pools to expand antigen-specific T cells, then sequenced TCRs. The Oncomine TCR Beta short-read assay generated sequence data from the DNA of cultured CD4+ T cells. TCRdb used MiXCR to reprocess the PCR reads, holding one entry per CDR3 protein. The sample lists about 19,000 distinct CDR3 sequences, under 50% occurring once. V lost 3 bases and J lost 1, with 6 bases in between. The CDR3 totals 13 residues. CDR1 MNHEY and CDR2 SMNVEV come from the germline V gene (reference sequence). This clonotype has only a few counts. Antigen: not known.

This sample comprised CD4+ T cells from blood, cultured in vitro, obtained after SARS-CoV-2 vaccination. The sequence derives from a human donor who had recovered from COVID-19. The rearrangement joins TRBV27 to TRBJ2-5; the D gene is possibly TRBD1 (5 bases). CDR3 protein: CASSFRVQETQYF. The DNA of the CDR3 is TGTGCCAGCAGTTTCAGGGTCCAAGAGACCCAGTACTTC.